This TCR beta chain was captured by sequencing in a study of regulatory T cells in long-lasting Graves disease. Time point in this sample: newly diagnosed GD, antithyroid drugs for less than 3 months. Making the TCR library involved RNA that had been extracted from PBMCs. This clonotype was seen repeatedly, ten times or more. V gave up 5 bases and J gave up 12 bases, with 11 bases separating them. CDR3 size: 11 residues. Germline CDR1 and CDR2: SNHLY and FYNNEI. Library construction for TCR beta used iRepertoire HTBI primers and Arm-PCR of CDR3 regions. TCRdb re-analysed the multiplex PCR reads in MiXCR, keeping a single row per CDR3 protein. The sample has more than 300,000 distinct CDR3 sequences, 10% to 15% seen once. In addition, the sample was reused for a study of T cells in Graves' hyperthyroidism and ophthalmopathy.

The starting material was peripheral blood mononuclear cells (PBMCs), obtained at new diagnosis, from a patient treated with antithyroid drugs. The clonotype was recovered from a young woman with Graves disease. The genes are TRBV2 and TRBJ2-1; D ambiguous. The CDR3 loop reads CASSFVGGQFF. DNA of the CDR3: TGTGCCAGCAGTTTTGTAGGTGGGCAGTTCTTC.